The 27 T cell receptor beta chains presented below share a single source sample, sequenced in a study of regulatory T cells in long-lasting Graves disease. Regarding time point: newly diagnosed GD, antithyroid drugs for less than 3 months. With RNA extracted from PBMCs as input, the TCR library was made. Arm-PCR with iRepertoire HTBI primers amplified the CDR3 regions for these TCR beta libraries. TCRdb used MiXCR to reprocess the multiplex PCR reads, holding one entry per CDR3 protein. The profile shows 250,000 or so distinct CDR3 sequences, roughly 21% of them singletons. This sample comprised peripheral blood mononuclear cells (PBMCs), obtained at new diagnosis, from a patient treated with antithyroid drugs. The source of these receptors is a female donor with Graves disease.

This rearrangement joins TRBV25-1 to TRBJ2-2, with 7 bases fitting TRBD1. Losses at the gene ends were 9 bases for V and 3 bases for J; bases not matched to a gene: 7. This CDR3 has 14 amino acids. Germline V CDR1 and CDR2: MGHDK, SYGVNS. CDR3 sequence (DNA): TGTGCCAGTACTCCGGGACAGCACACCGGGGAGCTGTTTTTT. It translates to CASTPGQHTGELFF.

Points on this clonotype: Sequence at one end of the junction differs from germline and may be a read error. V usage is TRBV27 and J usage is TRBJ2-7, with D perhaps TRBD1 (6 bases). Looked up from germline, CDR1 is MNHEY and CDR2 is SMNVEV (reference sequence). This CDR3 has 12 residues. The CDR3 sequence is CTSSLGGYEQYF. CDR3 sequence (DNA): TGTACCAGCAGTTTAGGGGGCTACGAGCAGTACTTC.

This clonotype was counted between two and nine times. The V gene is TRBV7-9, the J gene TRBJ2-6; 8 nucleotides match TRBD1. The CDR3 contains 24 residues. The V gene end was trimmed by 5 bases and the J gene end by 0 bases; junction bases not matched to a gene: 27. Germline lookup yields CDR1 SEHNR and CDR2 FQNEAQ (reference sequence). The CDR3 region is CASSPRVSLMDRAGASSGANVLTF. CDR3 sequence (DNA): TGTGCCAGCAGCCCGAGAGTTTCTCTCATGGACAGGGCTGGGGCAAGCTCTGGGGCCAACGTCCTGACTTTC. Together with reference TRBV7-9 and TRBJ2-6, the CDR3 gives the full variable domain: DTGVSQNPRHKITKRGQNVTFRCDPISEHNRLYWYRQTLGQGPEFLTYFQNEAQLEKSRLLSDRFSAERPKGSFSTLEIQRTEQGDSAMYLCASSPRVSLMDRAGASSGANVLTFGAGSRLTVL.

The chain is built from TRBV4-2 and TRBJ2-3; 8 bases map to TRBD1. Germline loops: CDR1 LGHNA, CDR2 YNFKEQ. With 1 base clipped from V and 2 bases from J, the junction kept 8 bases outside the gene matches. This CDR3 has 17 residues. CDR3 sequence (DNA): TGTGCCAGCAGCCAAGCCCAGACAGGGGCGGCCACAGATACGCAGTATTTT. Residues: CASSQAQTGAATDTQYF.

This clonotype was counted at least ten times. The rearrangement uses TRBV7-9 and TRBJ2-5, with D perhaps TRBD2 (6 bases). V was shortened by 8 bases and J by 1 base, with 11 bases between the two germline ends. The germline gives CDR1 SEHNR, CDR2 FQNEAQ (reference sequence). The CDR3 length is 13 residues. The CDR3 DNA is TGTGCCAGCGACTTCGGGGGCCAAGAGACCCAGTACTTC. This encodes CASDFGGQETQYF.

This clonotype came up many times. The CDR3 region is CASSLDPAGAPLYEQYF. DNA of the CDR3: TGTGCCAGCAGCTTAGATCCGGCGGGAGCCCCTCTCTACGAGCAGTACTTC. V and J are TRBV11-2 and TRBJ2-7, with TRBD2 matching 7 bases. Germline-derived CDR1 and CDR2 are SGHAT and FQNNGV. The CDR3 sequence is 17 residues long. The V and J ends lost 0 bases and 3 bases, in that order; junction bases with no gene match: 11.

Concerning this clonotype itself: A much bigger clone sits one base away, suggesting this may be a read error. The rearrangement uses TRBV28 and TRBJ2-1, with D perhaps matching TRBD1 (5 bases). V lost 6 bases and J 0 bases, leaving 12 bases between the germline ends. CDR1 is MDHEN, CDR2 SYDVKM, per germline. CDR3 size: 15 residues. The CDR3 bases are TGTGCCAGCAGACTGGACAAGACCTCCTACAATGAGCAGTTCTTC. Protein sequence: CASRLDKTSYNEQFF.

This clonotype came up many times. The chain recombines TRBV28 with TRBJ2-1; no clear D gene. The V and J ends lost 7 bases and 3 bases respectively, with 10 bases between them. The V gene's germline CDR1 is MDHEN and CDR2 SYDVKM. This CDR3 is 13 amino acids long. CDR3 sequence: CASTTAVYNEQFF. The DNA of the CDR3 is TGTGCCAGCACTACAGCCGTCTACAATGAGCAGTTCTTC.

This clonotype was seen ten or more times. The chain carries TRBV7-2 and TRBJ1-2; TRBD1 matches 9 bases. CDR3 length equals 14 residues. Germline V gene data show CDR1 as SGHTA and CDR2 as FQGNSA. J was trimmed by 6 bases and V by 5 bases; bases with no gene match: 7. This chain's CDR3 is CASSRTGDPHGYTF. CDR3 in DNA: TGTGCCAGCAGCCGGACAGGGGATCCCCATGGCTACACCTTC.

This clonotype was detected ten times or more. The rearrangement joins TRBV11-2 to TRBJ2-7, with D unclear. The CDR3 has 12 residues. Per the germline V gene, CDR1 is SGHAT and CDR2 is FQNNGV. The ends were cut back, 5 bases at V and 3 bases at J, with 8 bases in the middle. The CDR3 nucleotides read TGTGCCAGCAGCCGCGTGTACTACGAGCAGTACTTC. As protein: CASSRVYYEQYF.

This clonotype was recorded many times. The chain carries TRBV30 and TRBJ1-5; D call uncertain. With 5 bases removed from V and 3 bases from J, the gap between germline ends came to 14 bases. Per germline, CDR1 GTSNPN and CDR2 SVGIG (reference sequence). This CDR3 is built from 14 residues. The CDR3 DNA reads TGTGCCTGGTCCCGGGGAGGGAACAATCAGCCCCAGCATTTT. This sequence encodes CAWSRGGNNQPQHF.

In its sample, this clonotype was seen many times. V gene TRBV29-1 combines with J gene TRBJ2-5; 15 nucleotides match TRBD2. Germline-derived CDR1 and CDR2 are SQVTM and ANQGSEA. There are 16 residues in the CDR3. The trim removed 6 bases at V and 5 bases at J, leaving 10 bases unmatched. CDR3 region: CSVGGLAGGGGETQYF. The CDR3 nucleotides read TGCAGCGTCGGGGGACTAGCGGGAGGCGGGGGGGAGACCCAGTACTTC.

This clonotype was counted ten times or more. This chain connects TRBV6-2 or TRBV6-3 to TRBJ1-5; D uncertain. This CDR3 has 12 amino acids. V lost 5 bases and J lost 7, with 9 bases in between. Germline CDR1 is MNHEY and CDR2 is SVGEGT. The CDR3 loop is CASSDGGQPQHF. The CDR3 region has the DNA TGTGCCAGCAGTGACGGAGGACAGCCCCAGCATTTT.

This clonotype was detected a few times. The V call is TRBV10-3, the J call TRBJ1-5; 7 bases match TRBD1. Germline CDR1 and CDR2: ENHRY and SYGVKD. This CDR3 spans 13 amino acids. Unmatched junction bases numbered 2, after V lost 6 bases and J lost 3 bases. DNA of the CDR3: TGTGCCATCAGAGGGGGCGACAATCAGCCCCAGCATTTT. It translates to CAIRGGDNQPQHF.

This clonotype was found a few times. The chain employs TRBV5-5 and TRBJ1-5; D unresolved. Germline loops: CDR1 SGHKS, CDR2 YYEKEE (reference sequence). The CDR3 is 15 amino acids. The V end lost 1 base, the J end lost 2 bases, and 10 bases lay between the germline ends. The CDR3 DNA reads TGTGCCAGCAGCTTGTCGTCTAGTCGCAATCAGCCCCAGCATTTT. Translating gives CASSLSSSRNQPQHF.

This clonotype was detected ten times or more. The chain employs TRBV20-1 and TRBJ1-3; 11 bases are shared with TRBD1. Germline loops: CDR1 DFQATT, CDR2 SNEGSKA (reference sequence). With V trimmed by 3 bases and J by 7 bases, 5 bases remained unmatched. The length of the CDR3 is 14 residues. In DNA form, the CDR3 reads TGCAGTGCTAGCTTCCGGGACAGGGGGAACACCATATATTTT. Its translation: CSASFRDRGNTIYF.

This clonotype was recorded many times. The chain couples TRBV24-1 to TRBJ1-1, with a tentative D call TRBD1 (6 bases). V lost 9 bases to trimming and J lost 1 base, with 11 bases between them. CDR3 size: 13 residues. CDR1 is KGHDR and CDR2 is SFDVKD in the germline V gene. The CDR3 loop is CATQGRGNTEAFF. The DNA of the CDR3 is TGTGCCACCCAAGGCAGGGGGAACACTGAAGCTTTCTTT.

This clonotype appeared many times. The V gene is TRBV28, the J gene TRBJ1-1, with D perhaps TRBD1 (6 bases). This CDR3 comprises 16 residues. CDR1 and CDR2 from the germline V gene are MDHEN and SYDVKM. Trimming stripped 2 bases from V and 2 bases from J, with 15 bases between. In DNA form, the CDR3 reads TGTGCCAGCAGTTTAGGGGGCGGGGGCGTCAACACTGAAGCTTTCTTT. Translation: CASSLGGGGVNTEAFF.

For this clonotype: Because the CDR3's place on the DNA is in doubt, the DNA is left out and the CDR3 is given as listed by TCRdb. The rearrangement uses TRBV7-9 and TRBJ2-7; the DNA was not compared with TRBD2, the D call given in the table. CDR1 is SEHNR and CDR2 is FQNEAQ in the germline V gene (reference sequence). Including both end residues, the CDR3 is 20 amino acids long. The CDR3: CASSFYICSSSLRSSYEQYF.

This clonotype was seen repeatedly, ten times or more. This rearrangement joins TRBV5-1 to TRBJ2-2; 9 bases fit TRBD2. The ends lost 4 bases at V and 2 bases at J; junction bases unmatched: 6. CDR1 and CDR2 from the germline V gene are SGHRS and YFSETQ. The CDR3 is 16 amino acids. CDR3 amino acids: CASSLLAGINTGELFF. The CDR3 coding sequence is TGCGCCAGCAGCCTGCTAGCGGGGATCAACACCGGGGAGCTGTTTTTT.

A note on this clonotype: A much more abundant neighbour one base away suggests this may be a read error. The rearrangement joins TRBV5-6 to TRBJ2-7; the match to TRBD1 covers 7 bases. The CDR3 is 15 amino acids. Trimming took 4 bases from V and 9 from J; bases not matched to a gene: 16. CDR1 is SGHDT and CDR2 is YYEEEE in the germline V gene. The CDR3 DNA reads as TGTGCCAGCAGCAAAGCCGGGACAGACCCTCTTTGGCAGTACTTC. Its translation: CASSKAGTDPLWQYF.

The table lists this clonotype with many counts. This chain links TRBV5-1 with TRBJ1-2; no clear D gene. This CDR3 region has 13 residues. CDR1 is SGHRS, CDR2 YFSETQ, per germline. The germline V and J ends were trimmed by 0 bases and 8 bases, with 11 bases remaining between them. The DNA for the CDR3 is TGCGCCAGCAGCTTGGCTGGGTTGAGCGGCTACACCTTC. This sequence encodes CASSLAGLSGYTF.

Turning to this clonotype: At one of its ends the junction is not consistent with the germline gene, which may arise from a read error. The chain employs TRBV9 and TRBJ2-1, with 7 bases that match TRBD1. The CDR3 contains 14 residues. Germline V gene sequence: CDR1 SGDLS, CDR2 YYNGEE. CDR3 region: CASSPRQGPNAQFF. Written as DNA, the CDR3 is TGTGCCAGCAGCCCTCGACAGGGACCGAATGCGCAGTTCTTC. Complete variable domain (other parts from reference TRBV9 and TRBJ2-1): DSGVTQTPKHLITATGQRVTLRCSPRSGDLSVYWYQQSLDQGLQFLIQYYNGEERAKGNILERFSAQQFPDLHSELNLSSLELGDSALYFCASSPRQGPNAQFFGPGTRLTVL.

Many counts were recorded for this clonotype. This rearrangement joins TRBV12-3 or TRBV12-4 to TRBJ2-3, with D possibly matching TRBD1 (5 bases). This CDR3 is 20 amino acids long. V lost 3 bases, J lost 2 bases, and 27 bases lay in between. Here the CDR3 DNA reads TGTGCCAGCAGTTTGGGCCTGGGCAAACAGGCTCGAACTCCCACAGATACGCAGTATTTT. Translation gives CASSLGLGKQARTPTDTQYF.

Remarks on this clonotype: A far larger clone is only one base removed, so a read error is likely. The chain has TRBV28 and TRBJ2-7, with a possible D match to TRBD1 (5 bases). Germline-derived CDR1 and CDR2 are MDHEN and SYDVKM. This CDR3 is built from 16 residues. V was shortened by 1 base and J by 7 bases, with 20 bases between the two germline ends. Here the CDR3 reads CASSLYRGPPHNEQYF. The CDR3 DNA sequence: TGTGCCAGCAGTTTATATAGGGGCCCCCCCCACAATGAGCAGTACTTC.

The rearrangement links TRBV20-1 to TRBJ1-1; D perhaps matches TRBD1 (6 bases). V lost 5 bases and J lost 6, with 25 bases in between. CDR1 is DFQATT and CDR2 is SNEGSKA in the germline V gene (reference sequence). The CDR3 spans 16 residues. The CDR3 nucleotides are TGCAGTGCTGGAGGCCCCCATCTACAGGGAATCCCTGAAGCTTTCTTT. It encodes CSAGGPHLQGIPEAFF.

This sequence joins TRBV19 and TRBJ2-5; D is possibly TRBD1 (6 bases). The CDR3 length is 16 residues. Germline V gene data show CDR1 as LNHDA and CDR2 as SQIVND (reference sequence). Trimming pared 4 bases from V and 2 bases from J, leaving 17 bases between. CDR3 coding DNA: TGTGCCAGTAGTAAATTTGGGGGCCAGGGACAAGAGACCCAGTACTTC. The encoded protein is CASSKFGGQGQETQYF. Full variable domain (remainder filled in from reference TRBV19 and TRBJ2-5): DGGITQSPKYLFRKEGQNVTLSCEQNLNHDAMYWYRQDPGQGLRLIYYSQIVNDFQKGDIAEGYSVSREKKESFPLTVTSAQKNPTAFYLCASSKFGGQGQETQYFGPGTRLLVL.